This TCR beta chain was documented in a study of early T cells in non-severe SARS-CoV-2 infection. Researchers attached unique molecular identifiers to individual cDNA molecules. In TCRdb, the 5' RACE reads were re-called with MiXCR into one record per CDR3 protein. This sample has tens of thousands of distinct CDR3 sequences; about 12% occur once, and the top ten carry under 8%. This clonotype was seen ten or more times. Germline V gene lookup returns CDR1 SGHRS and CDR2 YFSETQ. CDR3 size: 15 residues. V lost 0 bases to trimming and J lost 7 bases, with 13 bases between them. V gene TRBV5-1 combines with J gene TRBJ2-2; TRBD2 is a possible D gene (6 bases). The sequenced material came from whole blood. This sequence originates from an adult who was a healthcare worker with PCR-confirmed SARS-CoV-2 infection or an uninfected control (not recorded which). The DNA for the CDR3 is TGCGCCAGCAGCTTGGAGGTCGGGAGAGGCGGGGAGCTGTTTTTT. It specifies CASSLEVGRGGELFF.